Each of the 29 T cell receptor beta chains below was sequenced from the same sample in a study of T cell changes during pregnancy in multiple sclerosis. Assay: immunoSEQ multiplex PCR; the TCRdb copy retains only in-frame clones and omits some. The sample has about 35,000 clones; roughly 93% are singletons. The sequenced sample was CD4+ T cells from peripheral blood mononuclear cells, obtained in the first trimester of pregnancy. These receptors were collected from a female donor with multiple sclerosis, enrolled in a pregnancy study.

The J gene is TRBJ2-3, the V gene TRBV11-3; TRBD1 matches at 9 bases. CDR1 is SGHNT, CDR2 YENEEA, per germline. Trimming at V came to 0 bases and at J to 6 bases, leaving 7 bases not matched to a gene. This CDR3 is 16 amino acids long. The CDR3 loop reads CASSLEGTGMSDTQYF. The CDR3 bases are TGTGCCAGCAGCTTAGAAGGGACAGGGATGAGCGATACGCAGTATTTT.

In its sample, this clone was seen once. The chain links TRBV7-2 to TRBJ1-5; D is unclear. The CDR3 is made up of 15 amino acids. Germline lookup yields CDR1 SGHTA and CDR2 FQGNSA. V was trimmed by 0 bases and J by 7 bases, leaving 13 bases between them. CDR3: CASSLAGGFIQPQHF. CDR3 sequence (DNA): TGTGCCAGCAGCTTAGCGGGAGGGTTCATCCAGCCCCAGCATTTT.

The rearrangement joins TRBV7-3 to TRBJ2-1, with D maybe TRBD1 (5 bases). Germline CDR1 is SGHTA and CDR2 is FQGTGA. V lost 2 bases, J lost 6 bases, and 11 bases lay in between. This CDR3 has 14 amino acids. This chain's CDR3 is CASSLVGQGNEQFF. Here the CDR3 DNA reads TGTGCCAGCAGCTTAGTAGGTCAGGGCAATGAGCAGTTCTTC.

The gene calls are TRBV4-3 and TRBJ2-3; TRBD2 aligns across 8 bases. This CDR3 is built from 15 residues. Germline CDR1 and CDR2: LGHNA and YSLEER. The V and J ends lost 1 base and 2 bases, in that order; junction bases with no gene match: 2. DNA for the CDR3: TGCGCCAGCAGCCAAGCGGGGGGGGCCACAGATACGCAGTATTTT. Encoded protein: CASSQAGGATDTQYF.

This sequence joins TRBV6-6 and TRBJ2-3, with D perhaps matching TRBD2 (5 bases). This CDR3 has 14 residues. Germline CDR1 reads MNHNY; CDR2 reads SVGAGI (reference sequence). The V and J ends lost 8 bases and 4 bases respectively, with 16 bases between them. The CDR3 DNA follows: TGTGCCAGCGGTCTAGCCAGCGCTTCAGATACGCAGTATTTT. Translated, it gives CASGLASASDTQYF.

The gene calls are TRBV19 and TRBJ1-5, with 7 bases fitting TRBD1. Looked up from germline, CDR1 is LNHDA and CDR2 is SQIVND (reference sequence). Trimming at V came to 9 bases and at J to 7 bases, leaving 15 bases not matched to a gene. This CDR3 is 15 amino acids long. The DNA of the CDR3 is TGTGCCAGCGGCCTAAGACAGGGTGAGAGGCAGCCCCAGCATTTT. This gives the protein CASGLRQGERQPQHF.

The chain uses TRBV6-1 and TRBJ1-1; 7 positions agree with TRBD1. Unmatched junction bases numbered 1, after V lost 1 base and J lost 5 bases. The CDR3 covers 13 residues. Looked up from germline, CDR1 is MNHNS and CDR2 is SASEGT. The CDR3 region is CASSEEGATEAFF. In nucleotides, the CDR3 is TGTGCCAGCAGTGAAGAGGGGGCGACTGAAGCTTTCTTT.

In nucleotides, the CDR3 is TGTGCCAGCAGTGTGGACAGAAAAGCTTTCTTT. Its protein is CASSVDRKAFF. The V and J genes are TRBV2 and TRBJ1-1; D may be TRBD1 (6 bases). The CDR3 spans 11 residues. Trimming pared 4 bases from V and 9 bases from J, leaving 9 bases between. CDR1 SNHLY and CDR2 FYNNEI come from the germline V gene.

The chain employs TRBV28 and TRBJ1-5; weak D call: TRBD1 (6 bases). Germline-derived CDR1 and CDR2 are MDHEN and SYDVKM. CDR3 length equals 16 residues. Trimming shortened V by 5 bases and J by 2 bases, and 16 bases separated the two germline ends. The CDR3 sequence is CASSPQGSWGNQPQHF. The CDR3 nucleotides read TGTGCCAGCAGTCCGCAGGGGAGTTGGGGCAATCAGCCCCAGCATTTT.

V usage is TRBV7-2 and J usage is TRBJ1-1; D gene uncertain. The germline V gene encodes CDR1 SGHTA and CDR2 FQGNSA. Trimming stripped 1 base from V and 2 bases from J, with 14 bases between. CDR3 length equals 16 residues. CDR3 nucleotide sequence: TGTGCCAGCAGCTTAGGCTACCGACAAGCTAACACTGAAGCTTTCTTT. The encoded protein is CASSLGYRQANTEAFF.

This chain joins TRBV7-6 and TRBJ2-4; 7 nucleotides line up with TRBD1. V lost 3 bases, J lost 8 bases, and 10 bases stayed unmatched. The CDR3 runs 15 residues. Germline lookup yields CDR1 SGHVS and CDR2 FNYEAQ. The DNA for the CDR3 is TGTGCCAGCAGCTTGAGACAGGGTCAGGGGGACATTCAGTACTTC. Translating gives CASSLRQGQGDIQYF.

The V gene is TRBV20-1, the J gene TRBJ1-4; perhaps TRBD1 as D (6 bases). This CDR3 is 11 amino acids long. Trimming removed 5 bases from V and 17 bases from J, with 18 bases in between. Germline CDR1 and CDR2: DFQATT and SNEGSKA (reference sequence). The CDR3 loop reads CSARREGESFF. The CDR3 DNA sequence: TGCAGTGCTCGGAGGGAGGGGGAATCTTTTTTT.

The CDR3 DNA follows: TGTGCCAGTAACGGGCAGGGGTACGGCGGGAACACCATATATTTT. It is translated as CASNGQGYGGNTIYF. This rearrangement joins TRBV19 to TRBJ1-3; D is perhaps TRBD1 (6 bases). The CDR3 runs to 15 residues. V was pared by 7 bases and J by 7 bases, with 20 bases between. In germline, CDR1 is LNHDA, CDR2 SQIVND (reference sequence). Complete variable domain (other parts from reference TRBV19 and TRBJ1-3): DGGITQSPKYLFRKEGQNVTLSCEQNLNHDAMYWYRQDPGQGLRLIYYSQIVNDFQKGDIAEGYSVSREKKESFPLTVTSAQKNPTAFYLCASNGQGYGGNTIYFGEGSWLTVV.

V gene TRBV18 combines with J gene TRBJ2-3; D remains ambiguous. Trimming left V 6 bases short and J 7 bases short, with 29 bases between. Germline loops: CDR1 KGHSH, CDR2 LQKENI. This CDR3 is 18 amino acids long. CDR3 amino acids: CASSPTGQAPRTRNTQYF. The CDR3 nucleotides are TGTGCCAGCTCCCCCACCGGCCAAGCGCCTAGAACCCGAAATACGCAGTATTTT. Using reference TRBV18 and TRBJ2-3 for the parts outside the CDR3, the full variable domain is NAGVMQNPRHLVRRRGQEARLRCSPMKGHSHVYWYRQLPEEGLKFMVYLQKENIIDESGMPKERFSAEFPKEGPSILRIQQVVRGDSAAYFCASSPTGQAPRTRNTQYFGPGTRLTVL.

This clone is a singleton in its sample. The rearrangement joins TRBV18 to TRBJ2-7, with 7 bases that match TRBD2. V lost 2 bases and J lost 4; bases outside the gene matches: 8. The CDR3 covers 15 residues. Germline V lookup: CDR1 KGHSH, CDR2 LQKENI. CDR3 DNA sequence: TGTGCCAGCTCACCAATGACTAGCAGATTATACGAGCAGTACTTC. Encoded protein: CASSPMTSRLYEQYF.

This sequence joins TRBV18 and TRBJ2-5, with a weak D call TRBD2 (5 bases). Gene TRBJ2-7 matches the end of the DNA better, so the J call may be wrong. Germline loops: CDR1 KGHSH, CDR2 LQKENI. CDR3 length equals 15 residues. This chain's CDR3 is CASSPQAASAYEQYF. As DNA, the CDR3 is TGTGCCAGCTCACCCCAAGCGGCGTCGGCCTACGAGCAGTACTTC.

The CDR3 here is CASSESHGSPNAYEQYF. The CDR3 DNA follows: TGCGCCAGCAGTGAGTCCCACGGTAGCCCAAACGCCTACGAGCAGTACTTC. This chain connects TRBV10-2 to TRBJ2-7; no firm D call. Trimming removed 0 bases at V and 2 bases at J, with 17 bases between. Germline CDR1 WSHSY, CDR2 SAAADI. The CDR3 loop spans 17 amino acids.

V is TRBV9 and J is TRBJ2-2; D call uncertain. Trimming stripped 0 bases from V and 0 bases from J, with 9 bases between. CDR1 SGDLS and CDR2 YYNGEE come from the germline V gene. The CDR3 contains 16 residues. Written as DNA, the CDR3 is TGTGCCAGCAGCGTAGTCCCACAGCCGAACACCGGGGAGCTGTTTTTT. Its translation is CASSVVPQPNTGELFF.

The V call is TRBV11-2, the J call TRBJ1-1, with 8 bases that match TRBD1. CDR3 size: 14 residues. The V gene's germline CDR1 is SGHAT and CDR2 FQNNGV. V dropped 2 bases and J dropped 5; count of bases not matched to a gene: 4. The CDR3 is CASSLSRGQTEAFF. The CDR3, as DNA: TGTGCCAGCAGCTTAAGCAGGGGGCAGACTGAAGCTTTCTTT.

The chain carries TRBV5-1 and TRBJ2-1, with D perhaps TRBD2 (6 bases). This CDR3 has 16 residues. Germline V gene data show CDR1 as SGHRS and CDR2 as YFSETQ. Trimming left V 0 bases short and J 5 bases short, with 15 bases between. CDR3 nucleotides: TGCGCCAGCAGCTTGGGGTTGGGTAGCGGTGACAATGAGCAGTTCTTC. Translating it yields CASSLGLGSGDNEQFF. Combining the CDR3 with reference TRBV5-1 and TRBJ2-1 gives the whole variable domain KAGVTQTPRYLIKTRGQQVTLSCSPISGHRSVSWYQQTPGQGLQFLFEYFSETQRNKGNFPGRFSGRQFSNSRSEMNVSTLELGDSALYLCASSLGLGSGDNEQFFGPGTRLTVL.

The J gene is TRBJ1-1, the V gene TRBV7-9; TRBD1 is a possible D gene (5 bases). Germline CDR1 and CDR2: SEHNR and FQNEAQ (reference sequence). Trimming removed 5 bases at V and 7 bases at J, with 20 bases between. The CDR3 totals 15 residues. CDR3 sequence: CASSPRGTTHDEAFF. CDR3 nucleotide sequence: TGTGCCAGCAGCCCTAGGGGCACGACACATGATGAAGCTTTCTTT.

The chain carries TRBV7-2 and TRBJ2-6; the D gene is possibly TRBD1 (6 bases). The V end lost 6 bases, the J end lost 4 bases, and 19 bases lay between the germline ends. There are 17 residues in the CDR3. Looked up from germline, CDR1 is SGHTA and CDR2 is FQGNSA. CDR3 sequence reads: CASRYQGRGDGANVLTF. The CDR3 DNA reads as TGTGCCAGCAGGTACCAGGGGCGAGGGGACGGGGCCAACGTCCTGACTTTC. The whole variable domain, filled in from reference TRBV7-2 and TRBJ2-6, reads GAGVSQSPSNKVTEKGKDVELRCDPISGHTALYWYRQSLGQGLEFLIYFQGNSAPDKSGLPSDRFSAERTGGSVSTLTIQRTQQEDSAVYLCASRYQGRGDGANVLTFGAGSRLTVL.

The V gene is TRBV18, the J gene TRBJ2-1; possibly TRBD2 for D (6 bases). There are 14 residues in the CDR3. Germline V gene sequence: CDR1 KGHSH, CDR2 LQKENI. Between the trimmed V and J ends, which lost 2 bases and 3 bases, there was a span of 8 bases. CDR3 bases: TGTGCCAGCTCACCAGGGCGGGACTACAATGAGCAGTTCTTC. The encoded protein is CASSPGRDYNEQFF.

This clone showed up just once. The chain couples TRBV29-1 to TRBJ1-1; 7 bases fit TRBD1. Trimming removed 4 bases from V and 3 bases from J; junction bases left unmatched: 14. Germline V gene sequence: CDR1 SQVTM, CDR2 ANQGSEA. The CDR3 covers 16 residues. Written as DNA, the CDR3 is TGCAGCGTTGGTACCCTAGGGGGCAACGGGTACACTGAAGCTTTCTTT. It translates to CSVGTLGGNGYTEAFF.

The rearrangement joins TRBV30 to TRBJ2-7; 9 positions match TRBD2. The CDR3 has 13 amino acids. The J segment lost 8 bases and the V segment lost 3 bases, leaving 8 bases of the junction unmatched. Germline CDR1 reads GTSNPN; CDR2 reads SVGIG (reference sequence). The CDR3 spells CAWRASGTNQQYF. DNA for the CDR3: TGTGCCTGGAGGGCTAGCGGGACTAACCAGCAGTACTTC. Based on the CDR3 plus reference TRBV30 and TRBJ2-7, the full variable domain is SQTIHQWPATLVQPVGSPLSLECTVEGTSNPNLYWYRQAAGRGLQLLFYSVGIGQISSEVPQNLSASRPQDRQFILSSKKLLLSDSGFYLCAWRASGTNQQYFGPGTRLTVT.

CDR3 nucleotide sequence: TGTGCCAGCTCACCACCGGGAGACCCATACAATGAGCAGTTCTTC. This sequence encodes CASSPPGDPYNEQFF. V is TRBV18 and J is TRBJ2-1; TRBD2 is a possible D gene (5 bases). Germline V gene lookup returns CDR1 KGHSH and CDR2 LQKENI. V gave up 0 bases and J gave up 4 bases, with 10 bases separating them. There are 15 residues in the CDR3.

The chain recombines TRBV18 with TRBJ1-1; D is undetermined. With 1 base removed from V and 6 bases from J, the gap between germline ends came to 9 bases. The germline V gene has CDR1 KGHSH and CDR2 LQKENI. This CDR3 is 13 amino acids long. The CDR3 region has the DNA TGTGCCAGCTCACCACTGAGGATCGCTGAAGCTTTCTTT. Residues: CASSPLRIAEAFF.

The chain uses TRBV9 and TRBJ2-4; D is possibly TRBD2 (7 bases). The CDR3 is 16 amino acids. The V and J ends lost 0 bases and 5 bases respectively, with 15 bases between them. The germline V gene has CDR1 SGDLS and CDR2 YYNGEE. The CDR3 region is CASSVDPGGLQNIQYF. For the CDR3, the DNA is TGTGCCAGCAGCGTAGATCCGGGGGGCCTACAAAACATTCAGTACTTC.

This chain joins TRBV18 and TRBJ1-2, with TRBD1 identical over 7 bases. J was trimmed by 5 bases and V by 8 bases; bases with no gene match: 8. The CDR3 is 13 residues long. Germline V CDR1 and CDR2: KGHSH, LQKENI. The CDR3 here is CASQETGSYGYTF. Written as DNA, the CDR3 is TGTGCCAGCCAAGAGACAGGGTCTTATGGCTACACCTTC.